Each of the 7 T cell receptor beta chains below was sequenced from the same sample in a study of OX40 agonist ivuxolimab in advanced cancers. Clones were read by immunoSEQ multiplex PCR, and TCRdb kept only the in-frame ones, dropping some. The sample lists fewer than 70,000 clones; more than 75% were seen once. Source: CD4+ or CD8+ T cells sorted from blood, taken in a trial of the OX40 agonist ivuxolimab. All receptors come from an adult with an advanced solid tumor such as melanoma, head and neck, liver or kidney cancer.

V is TRBV7-9 and J is TRBJ2-2; possibly TRBD1 for D (6 bases). The V gene lost 11 bases and the J gene lost 4 bases, with 17 bases spanning the gap. Germline-derived CDR1 and CDR2 are SEHNR and FQNEAQ (reference sequence). The CDR3 has 14 amino acids. The CDR3 coding sequence is TGTGCCGGCGGGCAGGGGTCGTCCACCGGGGAGCTGTTTTTT. It yields the protein CAGGQGSSTGELFF.

V and J are TRBV2 and TRBJ2-2; no clear D gene. The CDR3 is made up of 12 amino acids. Germline CDR1 is SNHLY and CDR2 is FYNNEI. V was trimmed by 5 bases and J by 3 bases, leaving 4 bases between them. For the CDR3, the DNA is TGTGCCAGCAGTTCGGACACCGGGGAGCTGTTTTTT. As protein: CASSSDTGELFF.

V gene TRBV29-1 combines with J gene TRBJ2-3; 7 bases are a match to TRBD2. This CDR3 is 20 amino acids long. Germline assignment: CDR1 SQVTM and CDR2 ANQGSEA. V shed 3 bases and J 0 bases; nucleotides not matched to a gene: 21. The CDR3 DNA is TGCAGCGTTGACCTCGGCTGGGGGGGAGAATCCTCGACTAGCACAGATACGCAGTATTTT. Amino acids: CSVDLGWGGESSTSTDTQYF.

V is TRBV7-8 and J is TRBJ2-5; 9 bases match TRBD2. The CDR3 spans 19 residues. Germline trimming cut 3 bases from V and 7 bases from J; bases unmatched to any gene: 21. Germline loops: CDR1 SGHVS, CDR2 FQNEAQ. The CDR3, as DNA: TGTGCCAGCAGCTTTAGCGCGGCGGCTAGCGGGACTCGCTTAGGGACCCAGTACTTC. Its protein is CASSFSAAASGTRLGTQYF. The full variable domain, in which reference TRBV7-8 and TRBJ2-5 provide the parts outside the CDR3, is GAGVSQSPRYKVAKRGQDVALRCDPISGHVSLFWYQQALGQGPEFLTYFQNEAQLDKSGLPSDRFFAERPEGSVSTLKIQRTQQEDSAVYLCASSFSAAASGTRLGTQYFGPGTRLLVL.

The chain couples TRBV7-2 to TRBJ2-2, with 7 positions matching TRBD1. Germline V gene data show CDR1 as SGHTA and CDR2 as FQGNSA. V was clipped by 1 base and J by 7 bases; unmatched bases: 9. This CDR3 spans 16 amino acids. CDR3 in DNA: TGTGCCAGCAGCTTAGTAACAGGGGTCAGTGGCGGGGAGCTGTTTTTT. Translating gives CASSLVTGVSGGELFF.

The J gene is TRBJ2-3, the V gene TRBV10-2, with D tentatively TRBD1 (5 bases). Per the germline V gene, CDR1 is WSHSY and CDR2 is SAAADI. The CDR3 loop spans 15 amino acids. V gave up 8 bases and J gave up 5 bases, with 20 bases separating them. The chain's CDR3 is CASGRGLVPEDTQYF. The CDR3 DNA reads as TGCGCCAGCGGAAGGGGTCTCGTCCCTGAAGATACGCAGTATTTT.

This chain connects TRBV5-1 to TRBJ2-7, with 7 bases matching TRBD2. The CDR3 runs 15 residues. Germline lookup yields CDR1 SGHRS and CDR2 YFSETQ. J gave up 3 bases and V 4 bases, and 10 bases lay outside the gene matches. The CDR3 spells CASSVTGSGIYEQYF. The CDR3 coding sequence is TGCGCCAGCAGCGTAACCGGGAGCGGGATCTACGAGCAGTACTTC.